The 6 T cell receptor beta chains below come from one sample, sequenced in a study of cytomegalovirus exposure and HLA in healthy donors. Amplification used 60 Vbeta primers and 13 Jbeta primers. Produced via immunoSEQ multiplex PCR; TCRdb's table is partial and in-frame only. The sample spans roughly 100,000 clones; the ten largest clones claim approximately 3.5%. Specimen: PBMCs. The receptors here all came from a man in his forties in good health and CMV-seronegative.

The V and J genes are TRBV7-9 and TRBJ2-1; TRBD1 aligns across 7 bases. The CDR3 spans 14 residues. V lost 5 bases, J lost 3 bases, and 4 bases stayed unmatched. The V gene's germline CDR1 is SEHNR and CDR2 FQNEAQ (reference sequence). CDR3 in amino acids: CASSPRDSYNEQFF. CDR3 bases: TGTGCCAGCAGCCCCCGGGACAGCTACAATGAGCAGTTCTTC. The variable domain in full, completed from reference TRBV7-9 and TRBJ2-1, reads DTGVSQNPRHKITKRGQNVTFRCDPISEHNRLYWYRQTLGQGPEFLTYFQNEAQLEKSRLLSDRFSAERPKGSFSTLEIQRTEQGDSAMYLCASSPRDSYNEQFFGPGTRLTVL.

The V and J genes are TRBV11-2 and TRBJ2-1; D possibly corresponds to TRBD2 (7 bases). V shed 8 bases and J shed 7 bases, with 21 bases lying between them. Germline V gene data show CDR1 as SGHAT and CDR2 as FQNNGV. This CDR3 region has 15 residues. CDR3 region: CASSSGGGPFNEQFF. In nucleotides, the CDR3 is TGTGCCAGCTCTAGTGGGGGGGGCCCCTTTAATGAGCAGTTCTTC.

This chain connects TRBV7-2 to TRBJ2-3, with D perhaps matching TRBD2 (7 bases). V lost 4 bases and J 4 bases, leaving 15 bases between the germline ends. The CDR3 has 15 residues. Germline V lookup: CDR1 SGHTA, CDR2 FQGNSA. In DNA, the CDR3 is TGTGCCAGCAGCTGGGGGGGGCGGGATGCAGATACGCAGTATTTT. Translated, it gives CASSWGGRDADTQYF.

The J gene is TRBJ1-4, the V gene TRBV7-8, with D unresolved. CDR1 is SGHVS and CDR2 is FQNEAQ in the germline V gene. CDR3 length: 15 residues. V lost 5 bases and J lost 3, with 13 bases in between. The CDR3 loop is CASSDGGQANEKLFF. For the CDR3, the DNA is TGTGCCAGCAGCGATGGTGGCCAGGCTAATGAAAAACTGTTTTTT.

This chain connects TRBV6-1 to TRBJ1-2; the D is unclear. Germline V gives CDR1 MNHNS, CDR2 SASEGT. Trimming removed 2 bases from V and 10 bases from J, with 20 bases in between. The CDR3 has 15 amino acids. In DNA, the CDR3 is TGTGCCAGCAGTGAACAGACGCATGGACTTAATGTCTACACCTTC. Amino acid sequence: CASSEQTHGLNVYTF.

This chain connects TRBV7-8 to TRBJ2-7; TRBD1 aligns across 7 bases. The V gene's germline CDR1 is SGHVS and CDR2 FQNEAQ. Germline trimming cut 3 bases from V and 1 base from J; bases unmatched to any gene: 3. CDR3 length equals 14 residues. The CDR3 bases are TGTGCCAGCAGCTTGGACAGGCCTTCCTACGAGCAGTACTTC. Translated, it gives CASSLDRPSYEQYF. Based on the CDR3 plus reference TRBV7-8 and TRBJ2-7, the full variable domain is GAGVSQSPRYKVAKRGQDVALRCDPISGHVSLFWYQQALGQGPEFLTYFQNEAQLDKSGLPSDRFFAERPEGSVSTLKIQRTQQEDSAVYLCASSLDRPSYEQYFGPGTRLTVT.